This TCR beta chain was recovered during a study of cytomegalovirus exposure and HLA in healthy donors. Study-wide background: The approximately 120 validation repertoires were reported in a later analysis to have been generated on the same platform as the roughly 670 first-cohort repertoires. Notes on the study in general: The TCR clusters that emerged in the first cohort tended, a later analysis found, to co-occur in the 120 or so validation repertoires. Cytomegalovirus status, reportedly, was diagnosed with high specificity and sensitivity by the classifier. The study designated 150 or so TCR beta chains cytomegalovirus-associated.

TCRdb keeps only in-frame clones here, not all; method: immunoSEQ multiplex PCR. This sample has hundreds of thousands of clones; 86% occur once, and the top ten carry 0.83%. With respect to this clone: Its antigen is undetermined.

The CDR3 has 17 amino acids. V trimming: 2 bases; J trimming: 5 bases; junction bases outside the gene matches: 8. Looked up from germline, CDR1 is SGHAT and CDR2 is FQNNGV. The TCR originated in a woman younger than 35 in good health and CMV-seronegative. The sequencing input was PBMCs. V and J are TRBV11-2 and TRBJ2-1; 11 bases are shared with TRBD2. CDR3 in DNA: TGTGCCAGCAGCTTAACACTAGCGGGAGCCGGGGACAATGAGCAGTTCTTC. Translation: CASSLTLAGAGDNEQFF. The variable domain in full, completed from reference TRBV11-2 and TRBJ2-1, reads EAGVAQSPRYKIIEKRQSVAFWCNPISGHATLYWYQQILGQGPKLLIQFQNNGVVDDSQLPKDRFSAERLKGVDSTLKIQPAKLEDSAVYLCASSLTLAGAGDNEQFFGPGTRLTVL.